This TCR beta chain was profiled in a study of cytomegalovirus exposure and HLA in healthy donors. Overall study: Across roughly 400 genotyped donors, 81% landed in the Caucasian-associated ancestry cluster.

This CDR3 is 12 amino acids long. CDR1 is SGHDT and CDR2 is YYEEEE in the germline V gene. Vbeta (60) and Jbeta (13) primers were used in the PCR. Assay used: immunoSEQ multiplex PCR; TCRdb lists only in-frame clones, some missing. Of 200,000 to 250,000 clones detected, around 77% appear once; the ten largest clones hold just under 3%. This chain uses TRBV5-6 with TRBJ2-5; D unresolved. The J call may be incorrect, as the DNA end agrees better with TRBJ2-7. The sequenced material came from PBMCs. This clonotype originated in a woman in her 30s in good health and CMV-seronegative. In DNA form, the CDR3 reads TGTGCCAGCAGCTTTTCTTCCTACGAGCAGTACTTC. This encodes CASSFSSYEQYF.